This T cell receptor (beta chain) derives from a study of cytomegalovirus exposure and HLA in healthy donors. CDR1 and CDR2 (germline): SGHAT, FQNNGV. This CDR3 comprises 13 residues. The V end was cut by 3 bases, the J end by 0 bases, with 5 bases between. Researchers ran the PCR with 60 Vbeta and 13 Jbeta primers. Some clones are missing from TCRdb's copy, which holds only in-frame ones; the method was immunoSEQ multiplex PCR. The data show 95,000 to 100,000 clones, about 70% seen once. This clone was counted only a few times. This chain links TRBV11-2 with TRBJ1-1; D unclear. The sequenced sample was PBMCs. The clonotype was recovered from a woman between 35 and 50 years old in good health and CMV-seronegative. The CDR3 region has the DNA TGTGCCAGCAGCTTCGGTCTGAACACTGAAGCTTTCTTT. Translating gives CASSFGLNTEAFF.